This note documents a single TCR beta chain sequence. Its antigen is still unknown. TCRdb fed the 5' RACE reads into MiXCR, producing one record per CDR3 protein. The repertoire holds approximately 450,000 distinct CDR3 sequences, with about 18% as singletons. These data originate in a study of T-cell memory formation after mild COVID-19. General study findings and limits: CD4+ clones that contracted lay mainly in CM and EM; CD8+ ones lay in EMRA. Clones shrinking between day 15 and 85 showed a balanced CD4/CD8 split, and those that grew later tilted toward CD4+.

Sequencing was done on a sample of PBMCs or a T cell subset sorted from them (not recorded which). This sequence was found in an adult woman who had mild COVID-19 (a few samples of this study predate the infection). Cell type and time point are not known.

The CDR3 DNA reads TGCGCCAGCAGCCAACGGACTAGCGGGAGCAATGAGCAGTTCTTC. Its translation is CASSQRTSGSNEQFF. The chain has TRBV4-1 and TRBJ2-1; TRBD2 matches 13 bases. CDR1 MGHRA and CDR2 YSYEKL come from the germline V gene. After removal of 2 bases from V and 6 bases from J, the junction contained 1 base not matched to a gene. The CDR3 loop spans 15 amino acids.